This TCR beta chain came from a study of blood T cell repertoires in COVID-19. The overall study: The origin of the acute and convalescent COVID-19 samples was the United States, Italy and Spain. In each case, the material was cDNA or gDNA derived from T cells, B-cell-depleted T cells, or PBMCs.

Original processing methods: Amplification from reference gene primers served as the basis for estimated nucleated cell counts. This table comes from immunoSEQ multiplex PCR, and its TCRdb copy is limited to in-frame clones, with some not included. D and trimming were read from the DNA, whereas the V and J calls and clone size are those reported in that table. The data hold over 85,000 clones, with 85% observed a single time. CDR1 and CDR2 from the germline V gene are SGHKS and YYEKEE (reference sequence). The germline V and J ends were trimmed by 1 base and 2 bases, with 10 bases remaining between them. This CDR3 is 15 amino acids long.

Sequenced sample: peripheral blood. The chain is built from TRBV5-5 and TRBJ2-1; weak D call: TRBD2 (6 bases). The source is a man older than 75 with acute or convalescent COVID-19. The CDR3 sequence: CASSLRERTYNEQFF. In nucleotides, the CDR3 is TGTGCCAGCAGCTTGCGGGAGAGAACCTACAATGAGCAGTTCTTC.